These 30 T cell receptor beta chains share one sample of origin, sequenced in a study of cytomegalovirus exposure and HLA in healthy donors. The study ran its PCR with 60 Vbeta and 13 Jbeta primers. Here immunoSEQ multiplex PCR was the method, and the copy in TCRdb shows in-frame clones only, minus some. Its table records approximately 40,000 clones. Sequences were obtained from PBMCs. These receptors originate from a woman younger than 45 in good health and CMV-seronegative.

The V gene is TRBV7-9, the J gene TRBJ1-1; D is unresolved. Trimming left V 5 bases short and J 0 bases short, with 7 bases between. CDR3 length equals 13 residues. Per the germline V gene, CDR1 is SEHNR and CDR2 is FQNEAQ (reference sequence). This CDR3 reads CASSPRVNTEAFF. CDR3 nucleotides: TGTGCCAGCAGCCCGAGGGTGAACACTGAAGCTTTCTTT.

This chain links TRBV4-1 with TRBJ1-6; 9 bases are a match to TRBD1. Trimming at V came to 1 base and at J to 4 bases, leaving 2 bases not matched to a gene. The CDR3 is made up of 16 amino acids. The V gene's germline CDR1 is MGHRA and CDR2 YSYEKL. The CDR3 spells CASSQGTGVYNSPLHF. The CDR3 DNA sequence: TGCGCCAGCAGCCAAGGGACAGGGGTTTATAATTCACCCCTCCACTTT.

The V call is TRBV7-2, the J call TRBJ2-1; 7 bases match TRBD2. Trimming removed 1 base from V and 8 bases from J; junction bases left unmatched: 5. The CDR3 sequence is 14 residues long. Germline-derived CDR1 and CDR2 are SGHTA and FQGNSA. The CDR3 loop is CASSLGAGRDEQFF. The CDR3 region has the DNA TGTGCCAGCAGCTTAGGGGCAGGGAGGGATGAGCAGTTCTTC.

V is TRBV5-1 and J is TRBJ2-5; D may be TRBD2 (6 bases). This CDR3 is 14 amino acids long. Germline lookup yields CDR1 SGHRS and CDR2 YFSETQ. V lost 6 bases and J 1 base, leaving 13 bases between the germline ends. The CDR3 sequence is CASMSGGLQETQYF. CDR3 in DNA: TGCGCCAGCATGTCTGGAGGGCTCCAAGAGACCCAGTACTTC.

The chain uses TRBV28 and TRBJ1-1; 9 bases are shared with TRBD1. The CDR3 consists of 14 residues. Germline CDR1 and CDR2: MDHEN and SYDVKM. After removal of 2 bases from V and 5 bases from J, the junction contained 3 bases not matched to a gene. The chain's CDR3 is CASSLNRGQTEAFF. The DNA for the CDR3 is TGTGCCAGCAGTTTAAACAGGGGGCAAACTGAAGCTTTCTTT. Combining the CDR3 with reference TRBV28 and TRBJ1-1 gives the whole variable domain DVKVTQSSRYLVKRTGEKVFLECVQDMDHENMFWYRQDPGLGLRLIYFSYDVKMKEKGDIPEGYSVSREKKERFSLILESASTNQTSMYLCASSLNRGQTEAFFGQGTRLTVV.

The chain carries TRBV19 and TRBJ1-2, with 9 bases identical to TRBD1. J gave up 7 bases and V 5 bases, and 8 bases lay outside the gene matches. Germline CDR1 LNHDA, CDR2 SQIVND (reference sequence). CDR3 length: 14 residues. CDR3 amino acids: CASSDRGGRSGYTF. The CDR3 coding sequence is TGTGCCAGTAGTGACAGGGGGGGTAGGAGTGGCTACACCTTC.

The chain has TRBV5-1 and TRBJ2-6, with 9 bases fitting TRBD1. The CDR3 is 18 amino acids. With 3 bases clipped from V and 1 base from J, the junction kept 8 bases outside the gene matches. Germline V lookup: CDR1 SGHRS, CDR2 YFSETQ. The CDR3 sequence: CASSSTDRGTSGANVLTF. The DNA for the CDR3 is TGCGCCAGCAGCTCGACGGACAGGGGTACTTCTGGGGCCAACGTCCTGACTTTC.

The rearrangement links TRBV19 to TRBJ1-2; 8 nucleotides agree with TRBD1. Germline CDR1 reads LNHDA; CDR2 reads SQIVND (reference sequence). J gave up 4 bases and V 9 bases, and 10 bases lay outside the gene matches. The CDR3 is 14 amino acids. The CDR3 spells CASVRQGLGYGYTF. The CDR3 DNA is TGTGCCAGCGTTAGACAGGGGCTGGGCTATGGCTACACCTTC.

The CDR3 DNA sequence: TGCGCCAGCAGCTCGGGACAGGCTAGCGACGGCTACACCTTC. As protein: CASSSGQASDGYTF. This chain connects TRBV5-1 to TRBJ1-2; TRBD1 matches at 8 bases. J was trimmed by 8 bases and V by 3 bases; bases with no gene match: 9. CDR3 length equals 14 residues. The germline CDR1 and CDR2 sequences are SGHRS and YFSETQ.

The genes are TRBV6-1 and TRBJ2-3; D is possibly TRBD1 (5 bases). Germline CDR1 reads MNHNS; CDR2 reads SASEGT. The CDR3 is made up of 17 amino acids. Trimming pared 1 base from V and 4 bases from J, leaving 18 bases between. In DNA, the CDR3 is TGTGCCAGCAGTGAAGGGATAGGGGTTGAGGTTCCAGATACGCAGTATTTT. Its translation is CASSEGIGVEVPDTQYF.

The V and J genes are TRBV4-1 and TRBJ1-2; D call uncertain. Germline CDR1 MGHRA, CDR2 YSYEKL. This CDR3 spans 14 amino acids. Trimming removed 0 bases at V and 2 bases at J, with 7 bases between. The chain's CDR3 is CASSQDHGNYGYTF. DNA of the CDR3: TGCGCCAGCAGCCAAGACCACGGGAACTATGGCTACACCTTC.

The V gene is TRBV5-5, the J gene TRBJ2-7, with 7 bases matching TRBD2. CDR1 and CDR2 (germline): SGHKS, YYEKEE (reference sequence). The CDR3 spans 16 residues. V was pared by 0 bases and J by 3 bases, with 9 bases of the junction left unmatched. CDR3 nucleotide sequence: TGTGCCAGCAGCTTGGATCGGGGGGTCATTTTCTACGAGCAGTACTTC. This sequence encodes CASSLDRGVIFYEQYF.

This rearrangement joins TRBV7-6 to TRBJ1-5; D remains unclear. V lost 5 bases and J lost 4, with 15 bases in between. This CDR3 has 15 residues. Germline V lookup: CDR1 SGHVS, CDR2 FNYEAQ. The CDR3 loop is CASSTNPYRNQPQHF. CDR3 DNA: TGTGCCAGCAGCACGAACCCGTACAGAAATCAGCCCCAGCATTTT.

The genes are TRBV6-5 and TRBJ2-2; D remains unclear. The CDR3 covers 15 residues. Trimming took 0 bases from V and 3 from J, leaving 8 bases between them. The germline CDR1 and CDR2 sequences are MNHEY and SVGAGI. Here the CDR3 reads CASSYSGSDTGELFF. CDR3 in DNA: TGTGCCAGCAGTTACTCGGGCAGTGACACCGGGGAGCTGTTTTTT.

Here the CDR3 DNA reads TGTGCCAGCAGCGAAAGACAGGGGTATGGCTACACCTTC. Amino acid sequence: CASSERQGYGYTF. The J gene is TRBJ1-2, the V gene TRBV9, with TRBD1 matching over 8 bases. This CDR3 has 13 amino acids. Losses at the gene ends were 3 bases for V and 5 bases for J; bases not matched to a gene: 3. Germline V gene lookup returns CDR1 SGDLS and CDR2 YYNGEE.

The V call is TRBV15, the J call TRBJ2-7, with 8 bases that match TRBD2. Germline CDR1 is LNHNV and CDR2 is YYDKDF (reference sequence). CDR3 length: 17 residues. V shed 4 bases, J shed 5 bases, and the junction held 16 bases outside the gene matches. CDR3 region: CATSTLGVSGSINEQYF. In DNA, the CDR3 is TGTGCCACCAGCACCCTTGGTGTGAGCGGGAGTATTAACGAGCAGTACTTC.

The chain couples TRBV28 to TRBJ2-2; TRBD2 matches at 13 bases. V dropped 6 bases and J dropped 0; count of bases not matched to a gene: 13. Per germline, CDR1 MDHEN and CDR2 SYDVKM. The CDR3 covers 20 residues. CDR3 coding DNA: TGTGCCAGCAGGCCTTTTTCCGGGACTAGCGGGGCGACGAACACCGGGGAGCTGTTTTTT. Its protein is CASRPFSGTSGATNTGELFF. Together with reference TRBV28 and TRBJ2-2, the CDR3 gives the full variable domain: DVKVTQSSRYLVKRTGEKVFLECVQDMDHENMFWYRQDPGLGLRLIYFSYDVKMKEKGDIPEGYSVSREKKERFSLILESASTNQTSMYLCASRPFSGTSGATNTGELFFGEGSRLTVL.

The chain couples TRBV28 to TRBJ1-1, with 9 positions matching TRBD1. V dropped 8 bases and J dropped 5; count of bases not matched to a gene: 6. This CDR3 is built from 13 residues. The germline V gene has CDR1 MDHEN and CDR2 SYDVKM. The DNA for the CDR3 is TGTGCCAGCCTTAAGACAGGGGGGACTGAAGCTTTCTTT. Translated, it gives CASLKTGGTEAFF. The whole variable domain, filled in from reference TRBV28 and TRBJ1-1, reads DVKVTQSSRYLVKRTGEKVFLECVQDMDHENMFWYRQDPGLGLRLIYFSYDVKMKEKGDIPEGYSVSREKKERFSLILESASTNQTSMYLCASLKTGGTEAFFGQGTRLTVV.

Here the CDR3 DNA reads TGTGCCAGCAGCTTTGGACAGGGGGACTCTGGAAACACCATATATTTT. This gives the protein CASSFGQGDSGNTIYF. This sequence joins TRBV11-3 and TRBJ1-3; 10 bases are shared with TRBD1. The CDR3 has 16 amino acids. Germline V gene lookup returns CDR1 SGHNT and CDR2 YENEEA. V trimming: 3 bases; J trimming: 0 bases; junction bases outside the gene matches: 2. The whole variable domain, filled in from reference TRBV11-3 and TRBJ1-3, reads EAGVVQSPRYKIIEKKQPVAFWCNPISGHNTLYWYLQNLGQGPELLIRYENEEAVDDSQLPKDRFSAERLKGVDSTLKIQPAELGDSAVYLCASSFGQGDSGNTIYFGEGSWLTVV.

The rearrangement uses TRBV28 and TRBJ2-5; possibly TRBD2 for D (5 bases). The V and J ends lost 5 bases and 11 bases respectively, with 18 bases between them. The germline V gene has CDR1 MDHEN and CDR2 SYDVKM. This CDR3 spans 13 amino acids. As DNA, the CDR3 is TGTGCCAGCAGTCTCTCGAGGGTGTATGAGCAGTACTTC. It is translated as CASSLSRVYEQYF.

The gene calls are TRBV5-1 and TRBJ2-5, with 8 nucleotides matching TRBD1. Germline CDR1 reads SGHRS; CDR2 reads YFSETQ. V shed 0 bases, J shed 4 bases, and the junction held 5 bases outside the gene matches. CDR3 size: 15 residues. The CDR3 DNA is TGCGCCAGCAGCTTGGGGACAGGGAGTAGAGAGACCCAGTACTTC. It encodes CASSLGTGSRETQYF. The complete variable domain, with remaining parts taken from reference TRBV5-1 and TRBJ2-5, reads KAGVTQTPRYLIKTRGQQVTLSCSPISGHRSVSWYQQTPGQGLQFLFEYFSETQRNKGNFPGRFSGRQFSNSRSEMNVSTLELGDSALYLCASSLGTGSRETQYFGPGTRLLVL.

The CDR3 is CASSPRVTGLAADNEQFF. DNA for the CDR3: TGTGCCAGCTCACCACGGGTAACGGGACTAGCGGCTGACAATGAGCAGTTCTTC. The chain couples TRBV18 to TRBJ2-1; the match to TRBD2 covers 11 bases. This CDR3 is built from 18 residues. The J segment lost 5 bases and the V segment lost 1 base, leaving 10 bases of the junction unmatched. Germline V lookup: CDR1 KGHSH, CDR2 LQKENI.

The chain uses TRBV5-1 and TRBJ2-3; 7 nucleotides line up with TRBD2. Trimming cost V 9 bases and J 0 bases; bases outside gene matches: 7. There are 14 residues in the CDR3. Germline loops: CDR1 SGHRS, CDR2 YFSETQ. CDR3 sequence reads: CATTGGTSTDTQYF. Written as DNA, the CDR3 is TGCGCCACTACGGGGGGTACTAGCACAGATACGCAGTATTTT.

The chain joins TRBV10-2 to TRBJ1-5, with 8 positions matching TRBD1. Trimming cost V 6 bases and J 9 bases; bases outside gene matches: 4. CDR3 length equals 12 residues. CDR1 is WSHSY, CDR2 SAAADI, per germline. The chain's CDR3 is CASRDRATPQHF. In nucleotides, the CDR3 is TGCGCCAGCAGGGACAGGGCGACGCCCCAGCATTTT.

The chain uses TRBV28 and TRBJ1-1; possibly TRBD1 for D (6 bases). Germline values: CDR1 MDHEN, CDR2 SYDVKM. V was trimmed by 3 bases and J by 4 bases, leaving 12 bases between them. The CDR3 length is 14 residues. CDR3 sequence: CASSFSQGATEAFF. The CDR3 nucleotides are TGTGCCAGCAGTTTTTCACAGGGCGCCACTGAAGCTTTCTTT. Full variable domain (outside the CDR3, taken from reference TRBV28 and TRBJ1-1): DVKVTQSSRYLVKRTGEKVFLECVQDMDHENMFWYRQDPGLGLRLIYFSYDVKMKEKGDIPEGYSVSREKKERFSLILESASTNQTSMYLCASSFSQGATEAFFGQGTRLTVV.

The chain has TRBV5-1 and TRBJ1-4; 7 bases align to TRBD1. This CDR3 has 15 amino acids. Germline CDR1 reads SGHRS; CDR2 reads YFSETQ. V gave up 4 bases and J gave up 5 bases; unmatched junction bases: 8. Written as DNA, the CDR3 is TGCGCCAGCAGCACCGGGGACAGTAGAAATGAAAAACTGTTTTTT. Translated: CASSTGDSRNEKLFF. Complete variable domain (other parts from reference TRBV5-1 and TRBJ1-4): KAGVTQTPRYLIKTRGQQVTLSCSPISGHRSVSWYQQTPGQGLQFLFEYFSETQRNKGNFPGRFSGRQFSNSRSEMNVSTLELGDSALYLCASSTGDSRNEKLFFGSGTQLSVL.

V usage is TRBV30 and J usage is TRBJ1-3; 7 bases line up with TRBD1. V shed 3 bases, J shed 3 bases, and the junction held 14 bases outside the gene matches. This CDR3 spans 17 amino acids. Germline CDR1 reads GTSNPN; CDR2 reads SVGIG (reference sequence). CDR3 region: CAWSAYMTGSRGNTIYF. The CDR3 DNA follows: TGTGCCTGGAGCGCCTATATGACAGGGTCCCGTGGAAACACCATATATTTT. Drawing the rest from reference TRBV30 and TRBJ1-3, the complete variable domain is SQTIHQWPATLVQPVGSPLSLECTVEGTSNPNLYWYRQAAGRGLQLLFYSVGIGQISSEVPQNLSASRPQDRQFILSSKKLLLSDSGFYLCAWSAYMTGSRGNTIYFGEGSWLTVV.

For the CDR3, the DNA is TGCGCCAGCAGCTTAGCACAGGAAGGGATGGATACTGAAGCTTTCTTT. It specifies CASSLAQEGMDTEAFF. This chain connects TRBV5-1 to TRBJ1-1; D possibly corresponds to TRBD1 (5 bases). This CDR3 comprises 16 residues. Germline V gene data show CDR1 as SGHRS and CDR2 as YFSETQ. V lost 2 bases, J lost 5 bases, and 19 bases lay in between.

The chain links TRBV5-1 to TRBJ2-2, with 9 bases aligning to TRBD1. The CDR3 sequence is 15 residues long. CDR1 is SGHRS and CDR2 is YFSETQ in the germline V gene. The V and J ends lost 2 bases and 8 bases, in that order; junction bases with no gene match: 7. CDR3 coding DNA: TGCGCCAGCAGCTTTACAGGGGGCCTTACGGGGGAGCTGTTTTTT. Amino acid sequence: CASSFTGGLTGELFF.

The V gene is TRBV2, the J gene TRBJ2-2; D unresolved. Germline V CDR1 and CDR2: SNHLY, FYNNEI. This CDR3 is 15 amino acids long. Trimming removed 2 bases at V and 2 bases at J, with 9 bases between. Written as DNA, the CDR3 is TGTGCCAGCAGTGAATCAGGCCTAAACACCGGGGAGCTGTTTTTT. Its translation is CASSESGLNTGELFF.